This paragraph covers one T cell receptor beta chain sequence. Its antigen is undetermined. The CDR3 has 14 residues. Germline V gene data show CDR1 as LGHNA and CDR2 as YSLEER. The ends were cut back, 1 base at V and 5 bases at J, with 6 bases in the middle. The data were taken from a study of PD-1 blockade in classical Hodgkin lymphoma. Time point defined: cycle 4 day 1 (C4D1), after more than 5 weeks of nivolumab. Each patient experienced a relapse that followed autologous stem cell transplantation, and brentuximab vedotin exposure varied. Magnetic negative selection isolated CD8+ T cells from thawed PBMCs. Assay used: immunoSEQ multiplex PCR; TCRdb lists only in-frame clones, some missing. The table shows about 20,000 clones, with over 65% occurring only once. Whole-study findings and limits: Reports described newly diagnosed patients as having lower baseline TCR diversity than healthy donors. The authors have not defined what causes the repertoire differences, possibly disease activity or prior therapy.

The origin of this receptor is a human donor with classical Hodgkin lymphoma. The material sequenced was CD8+ T cells from blood, taken before the fourth cycle of nivolumab. J is TRBJ1-6 and V is TRBV4-3, with D hard to call. CDR3 coding DNA: TGCGCCAGCAGCCAAGGGACGGATAATTCACCCCTCCACTTT. It is translated as CASSQGTDNSPLHF.